Listed below are T cell receptor beta chains from one sample, sequenced in a study of OX40 agonist ivuxolimab in advanced cancers. Produced via immunoSEQ multiplex PCR; TCRdb's table is partial and in-frame only. Here the sample spans about 68,000 clones, over 80% being singletons. The starting material was CD4+ or CD8+ T cells sorted from blood, obtained in a trial of the OX40 agonist ivuxolimab. The receptors derive from an adult with an advanced solid tumor such as melanoma, head and neck, liver or kidney cancer. Each CDR3 is given without its conserved first and last residue. Fields, in order: V gene, J gene, CDR3 protein.

>TRBV7-2|TRBJ2-1
ASSSQGGSYNEQF
>TRBV28|TRBJ2-1
ASSPLRSPYNEQF
>TRBV5-6|TRBJ2-3
ASSLAPRSRDTQY
>TRBV19|TRBJ1-3
ASSTRGQRSGNTIY
>TRBV20-1|TRBJ1-5
SASTGVGEH
>TRBV7-9|TRBJ1-1
ASSLDRDTEAF
>TRBV5-6|-
ASSLPSGTGTSSYEQY
>TRBV7-8|TRBJ1-4
ASSRTTGQVNEKLF
>TRBV5-5|TRBJ1-5
ASRRGPESNQPQH
>TRBV2|TRBJ2-5
ASRRRLAGHGGRGETQY
>TRBV6-5|TRBJ2-3
ASSELAFTDTQY
>TRBV6-1|TRBJ2-3
ASSDLGGTDTQY
>TRBV28|TRBJ2-7
ASTNGQSLEQY
>TRBV25-1|TRBJ2-2
ASSDPRTTDLGELF
>TRBV19|TRBJ2-1
ASSSPMMGRDNEQF
>TRBV28|TRBJ2-5
ASSKQRPEETQY
>TRBV5-1|TRBJ2-3
ASSLAGTGPGVSTDTQY
>TRBV6-5|TRBJ2-2
ASRRDANTGELF
>TRBV20-1|TRBJ1-4
SAAQGEKLF
>TRBV4-1|TRBJ2-1
ASSQLNEQF
>TRBV23-1|TRBJ2-7
ASSQIRGPGGRPSEQY
>TRBV28|TRBJ1-5
ASSLWSSSNQPQH
>TRBV11-3|TRBJ1-1
ASSFEGRNTEAF
>TRBV30|TRBJ1-1
AWSVRGDLVNTEAF
>TRBV7-3|TRBJ2-7
ASSSPGVDEQY
>TRBV5-1|TRBJ2-7
ASSGAGTGQTSGYYEQY
>TRBV6-5|TRBJ2-7
ASSYGGLSSYEQY
>TRBV5-1|TRBJ2-7
ASSLGGLAGGGSYEQY
>TRBV2|TRBJ1-5
ASRSAAILPQH
>TRBV2|TRBJ2-1
ASSDSPSSYNEQF
>TRBV29-1|TRBJ2-3
SVDVGYTDTQY
>TRBV6-6|TRBJ1-1
ASSYSAGTEAF
>TRBV7-9|TRBJ2-1
ASSFLAGGVIDEQF
>TRBV4-1|TRBJ1-6
ASSRGVPSPLH
>TRBV27|TRBJ2-5
ASKRLAGGETQY
>TRBV7-3|TRBJ2-1
ASSPSASGGYNEQF
>TRBV7-6|TRBJ1-5
ASSLAANSNQPQH
>TRBV7-2|TRBJ2-2
ASRLLAGNTGELF
>TRBV28|TRBJ1-2
ASSFPRQGVAYGYT
>TRBV5-1|TRBJ2-5
ASSLKGSRAEETQY
>TRBV4-2|TRBJ2-6
ASSRERGAGANVLT
>TRBV7-2|TRBJ2-3
ASSSGGLAGLTDTQY
>TRBV7-2|TRBJ2-7
ASSLGGFGGLEQY
>TRBV7-3|TRBJ2-1
ASSPRRFDEQF
>TRBV7-9|TRBJ1-4
ASSQYEKLF
>TRBV30|TRBJ1-2
ACTRLNYGYT
>TRBV9|TRBJ2-1
ASSVASGGAFYEQF
>TRBV7-6|TRBJ2-7
ASSLAQSQYEQY
>TRBV18|TRBJ1-3
ASSQESSGNTIY
>TRBV5-1|TRBJ2-1
ASSLEIGTGNNEQF
>TRBV30|TRBJ2-2
AWRVPKNTGELF
>TRBV28|TRBJ1-1
ASSFSSLNTEAF
>TRBV7-8|TRBJ2-3
ASTNLPSGRTGIPDTQY
>TRBV19|TRBJ1-1
ASTNRDKNTEAF
>TRBV18|TRBJ2-7
ASSSDSREGEQY
>TRBV30|TRBJ2-1
AWSPKPGRTF
>TRBV5-1|TRBJ2-7
ASSLSGSSYEQY
>TRBV5-1|TRBJ1-1
ASSQDRDSEAF